The 22 T cell receptor beta chains listed next were all sequenced from one sample in a study of T cell responses to AZD1222 COVID-19 vaccine. This table comes from immunoSEQ multiplex PCR, and its TCRdb copy is limited to in-frame clones, with some not included. Seen here are around 100,000 clones, 84% observed once, and the top ten hold roughly 9.9%. The starting material was peripheral blood, obtained on day 0 of AZD1222 vaccination. All receptors derive from an adult in good health.

The chain links TRBV3-1 (or the pseudogene TRBV3-2) to TRBJ2-3, with D unclear. The germline gives CDR1 LGHDT, CDR2 YNNKEL (reference sequence). V was trimmed by 0 bases and J by 2 bases, leaving 3 bases between them. The CDR3 is made up of 13 amino acids. CDR3 DNA: TGTGCCAGCAGCCAAGATCCCACAGATACGCAGTATTTT. It encodes CASSQDPTDTQYF.

J is TRBJ2-3 and V is TRBV23-1; D is undetermined. TRBV23-1 is recorded as an ORF, its role being uncertain. The V and J ends lost 4 bases and 0 bases respectively, with 17 bases between them. The CDR3 sequence is 17 residues long. CDR3: CASSRVKSWISTDTQYF. The CDR3 DNA reads TGCGCCAGCAGTCGCGTTAAATCTTGGATAAGCACAGATACGCAGTATTTT.

This chain joins TRBV10-1 and TRBJ2-3; the D gene is possibly TRBD2 (6 bases). This CDR3 is built from 16 residues. The V end lost 8 bases, the J end lost 0 bases, and 18 bases lay between the germline ends. In germline, CDR1 is WNHNN, CDR2 SYGVQD (reference sequence). The CDR3 here is CASFSGGLTSTDTQYF. In DNA, the CDR3 is TGCGCCAGCTTTAGCGGAGGGCTGACTAGCACAGATACGCAGTATTTT.

The CDR3 nucleotides read TGTGCCAGCAGTCACAGGCCCGGGGCCAACGTCCTGACTTTC. Its translation is CASSHRPGANVLTF. V gene TRBV6-2 or TRBV6-3 combines with J gene TRBJ2-6, with D perhaps TRBD1 (5 bases). V was pared by 5 bases and J by 4 bases, with 9 bases between. CDR1 and CDR2 from the germline V gene are MNHEY and SVGEGT. The CDR3 loop spans 14 amino acids.

The J gene is TRBJ1-2, the V gene TRBV30, with D unclear. The CDR3 is made up of 12 amino acids. Trimming took off 0 bases at V and 4 bases at J, with 6 bases between the two ends. Germline V gives CDR1 GTSNPN, CDR2 SVGIG (reference sequence). CDR3 bases: TGTGCCTGGAGTGTAGGGATCTATGGCTACACCTTC. This sequence encodes CAWSVGIYGYTF.

The chain employs TRBV7-8 and TRBJ1-2; 8 nucleotides line up with TRBD1. The CDR3 is 16 residues long. Trimming removed 4 bases from V and 3 bases from J; junction bases left unmatched: 10. Germline assignment: CDR1 SGHVS and CDR2 FQNEAQ. The CDR3 DNA is TGTGCCAGCAGCTCAAGACAGGGGACTGCTGACTATGGCTACACCTTC. Its translation: CASSSRQGTADYGYTF.

The chain is built from TRBV7-2 and TRBJ1-5, with 7 positions matching TRBD1. The CDR3 spans 15 residues. Germline assignment: CDR1 SGHTA and CDR2 FQGNSA. The V and J ends lost 3 bases and 9 bases, in that order; junction bases with no gene match: 11. CDR3 in amino acids: CASSLGPSQGVPQHF. For the CDR3, the DNA is TGTGCCAGCAGCTTGGGGCCATCTCAGGGGGTGCCCCAGCATTTT. Drawing the rest from reference TRBV7-2 and TRBJ1-5, the complete variable domain is GAGVSQSPSNKVTEKGKDVELRCDPISGHTALYWYRQSLGQGLEFLIYFQGNSAPDKSGLPSDRFSAERTGGSVSTLTIQRTQQEDSAVYLCASSLGPSQGVPQHFGDGTRLSIL.

The chain employs TRBV7-3 and TRBJ1-1; D gene ambiguous. CDR3 length: 13 amino acids. Germline assignment: CDR1 SGHTA and CDR2 FQGTGA. Trimming pared 6 bases from V and 1 base from J, leaving 9 bases between. CDR3 sequence (DNA): TGTGCCAGCAGTACTCAAAGGAACACTGAAGCTTTCTTT. Residues: CASSTQRNTEAFF.

The rearrangement uses TRBV7-2 and TRBJ1-2, with D unresolved. Germline-derived CDR1 and CDR2 are SGHTA and FQGNSA. This CDR3 is 14 amino acids long. Between the trimmed V and J ends, which lost 5 bases and 0 bases, there was a span of 10 bases. In DNA form, the CDR3 reads TGTGCCAGCAGCAAGGACGGTGCTAACTATGGCTACACCTTC. This encodes CASSKDGANYGYTF.

This clone occurred once. The chain combines TRBV27 with TRBJ2-2; TRBD1 is a possible D gene (6 bases). The V and J ends lost 5 bases and 4 bases respectively, with 14 bases between them. Germline CDR1 reads MNHEY; CDR2 reads SMNVEV (reference sequence). This CDR3 is 15 amino acids long. CDR3 sequence reads: CASSRRTDFTGELFF. The CDR3 DNA reads TGTGCCAGCAGTCGCAGGACAGATTTCACCGGGGAGCTGTTTTTT.

The gene calls are TRBV10-3 and TRBJ2-2; 8 bases match TRBD1. This CDR3 has 15 residues. The germline V gene encodes CDR1 ENHRY and CDR2 SYGVKD. J was trimmed by 1 base and V by 5 bases; bases with no gene match: 3. Here the CDR3 reads CAISLTGENTGELFF. For the CDR3, the DNA is TGTGCCATCAGTTTGACAGGGGAGAACACCGGGGAGCTGTTTTTT.

V and J are TRBV19 and TRBJ1-6; no firm D call. Trimming took 10 bases from V and 3 from J, leaving 16 bases between them. This CDR3 is built from 15 residues. Germline CDR1 reads LNHDA; CDR2 reads SQIVND (reference sequence). The CDR3 bases are TGTGCCACCTCGCCTCCCCGGAGCTATAATTCACCCCTCCACTTT. Translated: CATSPPRSYNSPLHF.

This clone was counted a few times. The V gene is TRBV7-9, the J gene TRBJ1-5, with TRBD1 matching 10 bases. This CDR3 spans 15 amino acids. CDR1 is SEHNR and CDR2 is FQNEAQ in the germline V gene (reference sequence). Germline trimming cut 3 bases from V and 6 bases from J; bases unmatched to any gene: 5. This CDR3 is CASSFGTGDSQPQHF. For the CDR3, the DNA is TGTGCCAGCAGCTTCGGGACAGGGGACAGTCAGCCCCAGCATTTT.

In this sample, this clone turned up a few times. The chain carries TRBV28 and TRBJ2-7; TRBD1 might be the D (5 bases). Trimming left V 6 bases short and J 7 bases short, with 10 bases between. Germline-derived CDR1 and CDR2 are MDHEN and SYDVKM. This CDR3 contains 11 residues. CDR3 protein: CASSQGWEQYF. DNA of the CDR3: TGTGCCAGCAGCCAGGGTTGGGAGCAGTACTTC.

The V and J genes are TRBV5-1 and TRBJ2-1, with a possible D match to TRBD1 (6 bases). Deletions cut 5 bases from V and 6 bases from J, with 18 bases between. CDR1 is SGHRS, CDR2 YFSETQ, per germline. The CDR3 is made up of 15 amino acids. CDR3: CASSPEPGDGNEQFF. DNA of the CDR3: TGCGCCAGCAGTCCCGAGCCAGGGGACGGCAATGAGCAGTTCTTC.

The V and J genes are TRBV30 and TRBJ2-3; 9 nucleotides match TRBD2. Germline V gene data show CDR1 as GTSNPN and CDR2 as SVGIG (reference sequence). V lost 8 bases, J lost 3 bases, and 12 bases stayed unmatched. The CDR3 spans 15 residues. DNA for the CDR3: TGTGCCATTGCCAGTGCTAGCGGGGTTACAGATACGCAGTATTTT. As protein: CAIASASGVTDTQYF.

The rearrangement joins TRBV19 to TRBJ1-2; D is perhaps TRBD1 (6 bases). V gave up 2 bases and J gave up 4 bases, with 11 bases separating them. Germline loops: CDR1 LNHDA, CDR2 SQIVND (reference sequence). The CDR3 covers 14 residues. CDR3 region: CASSINRDVYGYTF. CDR3 DNA: TGTGCCAGTAGTATAAACAGGGATGTCTATGGCTACACCTTC.

The CDR3 sequence is CASSRGTGYQPQHF. The CDR3 DNA sequence: TGTGCCAGCAGTAGAGGGACAGGGTATCAGCCCCAGCATTTT. This chain links TRBV6-2 or TRBV6-3 with TRBJ1-5; 9 nucleotides align to TRBD1. The CDR3 covers 14 residues. Trimming took 5 bases from V and 5 from J; bases not matched to a gene: 4. Germline V lookup: CDR1 MNHEY, CDR2 SVGEGT.

This chain uses TRBV29-1 with TRBJ2-7; D might be TRBD2 (6 bases). Trimming removed 6 bases from V and 2 bases from J, with 11 bases in between. There are 12 residues in the CDR3. Germline CDR1 is SQVTM and CDR2 is ANQGSEA. For the CDR3, the DNA is TGCAGCGTCGGGGACTTAGCCTACGAGCAGTACTTC. It translates to CSVGDLAYEQYF.

The chain couples TRBV30 to TRBJ1-5; D is unclear. This CDR3 spans 16 amino acids. The ends were cut back, 4 bases at V and 0 bases at J, with 16 bases in the middle. Germline CDR1 is GTSNPN and CDR2 is SVGIG (reference sequence). CDR3 nucleotides: TGTGCCTGGACCCCCAGTAGGCTCCTTAGCAATCAGCCCCAGCATTTT. Protein product: CAWTPSRLLSNQPQHF.

The gene calls are TRBV28 and TRBJ1-5, with 11 bases fitting TRBD1. Per the germline V gene, CDR1 is MDHEN and CDR2 is SYDVKM. The CDR3 totals 20 residues. The trim removed 5 bases at V and 3 bases at J, leaving 18 bases unmatched. As DNA, the CDR3 is TGTGCCAGCAGTCCCGACCACCCTCTCTGGACAGGGGGCCTCAATCAGCCCCAGCATTTT. Its translation is CASSPDHPLWTGGLNQPQHF.

V is TRBV6-5 and J is TRBJ1-3; no clear D. Looked up from germline, CDR1 is MNHEY and CDR2 is SVGAGI. V lost 2 bases and J lost 0, with 11 bases in between. The CDR3 consists of 16 residues. The CDR3 reads CASSYDGPNSGNTIYF. The CDR3 DNA reads as TGTGCCAGCAGTTACGACGGTCCTAACTCTGGAAACACCATATATTTT.